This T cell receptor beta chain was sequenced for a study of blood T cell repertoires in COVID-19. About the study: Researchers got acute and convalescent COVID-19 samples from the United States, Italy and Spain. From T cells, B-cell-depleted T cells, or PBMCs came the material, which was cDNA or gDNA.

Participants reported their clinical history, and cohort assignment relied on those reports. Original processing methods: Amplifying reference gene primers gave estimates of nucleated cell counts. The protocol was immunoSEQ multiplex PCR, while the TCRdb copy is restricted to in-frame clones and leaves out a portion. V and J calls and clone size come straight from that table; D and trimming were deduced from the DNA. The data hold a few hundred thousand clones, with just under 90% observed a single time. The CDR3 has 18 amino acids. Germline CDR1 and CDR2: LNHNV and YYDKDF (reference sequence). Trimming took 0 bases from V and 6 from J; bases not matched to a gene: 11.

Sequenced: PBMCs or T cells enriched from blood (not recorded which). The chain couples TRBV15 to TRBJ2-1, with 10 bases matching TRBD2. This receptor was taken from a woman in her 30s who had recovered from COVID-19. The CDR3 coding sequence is TGTGCCACCAGCAGAGAGGGTAGCGGGAGGCCCGGGGGCAATGAGCAGTTCTTC. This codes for CATSREGSGRPGGNEQFF. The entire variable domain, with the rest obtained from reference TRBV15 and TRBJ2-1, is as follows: DAMVIQNPRYQVTQFGKPVTLSCSQTLNHNVMYWYQQKSSQAPKLLFHYYDKDFNNEADTPDNFQSRRPNTSFCFLDIRSPGLGDTAMYLCATSREGSGRPGGNEQFFGPGTRLTVL.